The 27 T cell receptor beta chains given below trace back to one sample, sequenced in a study of blood T cell repertoires in COVID-19. Using immunoSEQ multiplex PCR, the repertoire was profiled, and TCRdb retains in-frame clones only, with some absent. The data show 300,000 or so clones, around 81% seen once. Sequenced: peripheral blood. All receptors come from a woman aged 45 to 65 with active or convalescent COVID-19.

The rearrangement uses TRBV6-5 and TRBJ2-1, with a weak D call TRBD1 (5 bases). The CDR3 is 14 residues long. V lost 8 bases and J lost 5, with 16 bases in between. Germline loops: CDR1 MNHEY, CDR2 SVGAGI. CDR3 in DNA: TGTGCCAGCCGCTACCAGGGCCCCAACAATGAGCAGTTCTTC. Translating it yields CASRYQGPNNEQFF.

The chain carries TRBV2 and TRBJ1-1; D might be TRBD1 (6 bases). Trimming removed 6 bases from V and 0 bases from J, with 11 bases in between. The CDR3 is 14 amino acids. Germline V gives CDR1 SNHLY, CDR2 FYNNEI. CDR3 region: CASRRTDMNTEAFF. The CDR3 DNA reads TGTGCCAGCAGACGGACAGACATGAACACTGAAGCTTTCTTT.

The CDR3 loop reads CASSFHPPRGPSAYNSPLHF. CDR3 DNA: TGTGCCAGCAGCTTTCACCCCCCCCGGGGTCCCTCGGCTTATAATTCACCCCTCCACTTT. The chain employs TRBV6-6 and TRBJ1-6; no clear D gene. The V end lost 6 bases, the J end lost 4 bases, and 28 bases lay between the germline ends. Germline CDR1 is MNHNY and CDR2 is SVGAGI (reference sequence). The CDR3 runs 20 residues.

The chain is built from TRBV2 and TRBJ2-1; tentatively, D is TRBD1 (5 bases). The CDR3 runs to 14 residues. Trimming removed 6 bases from V and 9 bases from J, with 18 bases in between. Germline loops: CDR1 SNHLY, CDR2 FYNNEI. CDR3 residues: CASSADGPRGEQFF. Written as DNA, the CDR3 is TGTGCCAGCAGCGCGGACGGACCTAGGGGTGAGCAGTTCTTC.

In DNA form, the CDR3 reads TGTGCCAGCAGTTTCAGTGGGGCGAACTATGGCTACACCTTC. This sequence encodes CASSFSGANYGYTF. This chain joins TRBV28 and TRBJ1-2, with a weak D call TRBD1 (5 bases). Trimming stripped 3 bases from V and 2 bases from J, with 10 bases between. The CDR3 has 14 amino acids. Germline V lookup: CDR1 MDHEN, CDR2 SYDVKM.

The chain links TRBV5-1 to TRBJ1-2, with D maybe TRBD1 (5 bases). In germline, CDR1 is SGHRS, CDR2 YFSETQ. The CDR3 totals 15 residues. Deletions cut 0 bases from V and 0 bases from J, with 9 bases between. The CDR3 is CASSLAGTTNYGYTF. As DNA, the CDR3 is TGCGCCAGCAGCTTGGCGGGGACTACTAACTATGGCTACACCTTC.

The chain carries TRBV28 and TRBJ1-5; maybe TRBD1 (5 bases). The CDR3 consists of 15 residues. The germline gives CDR1 MDHEN, CDR2 SYDVKM. V was pared by 7 bases and J by 2 bases, with 15 bases between. The CDR3 DNA is TGTGCCAGCAACCCCGGGGGTCGGGGCAATCAGCCCCAGCATTTT. Translating gives CASNPGGRGNQPQHF.

The chain is built from TRBV5-1 and TRBJ2-1; 12 bases match TRBD2. In germline, CDR1 is SGHRS, CDR2 YFSETQ. The CDR3 contains 16 residues. With V trimmed by 0 bases and J by 4 bases, 2 bases remained unmatched. CDR3 nucleotides: TGCGCCAGCAGCTTGGGACTAGCGGGAGAGTACAATGAGCAGTTCTTC. Encoded protein: CASSLGLAGEYNEQFF.

This clone was seen once. The chain links TRBV7-9 to TRBJ2-3; D remains ambiguous. The CDR3 is 18 residues long. Germline V gives CDR1 SEHNR, CDR2 FQNEAQ (reference sequence). Deletions cut 5 bases from V and 4 bases from J, with 25 bases between. The DNA of the CDR3 is TGTGCCAGCAGCCTAGGCCCCCTAGGAGCGAGACCCGCAGATACGCAGTATTTT. Its translation is CASSLGPLGARPADTQYF.

This clone has more than one count but fewer than ten. This sequence joins TRBV12-3 or TRBV12-4 and TRBJ1-6; a weak D match, TRBD1 (6 bases). Trimming left V 6 bases short and J 10 bases short, with 10 bases between. The CDR3 has 12 amino acids. The CDR3 region is CASSNRDSPLHF. In DNA form, the CDR3 reads TGTGCCAGCAGCAACAGGGACTCACCCCTCCACTTT.

This clone was observed a few times. The rearrangement joins TRBV19 to TRBJ1-5, with 7 bases aligning to TRBD1. The V and J ends lost 3 bases and 6 bases, in that order; junction bases with no gene match: 8. Germline loops: CDR1 LNHDA, CDR2 SQIVND (reference sequence). The CDR3 consists of 15 residues. CDR3 DNA: TGTGCCAGTAGTATTAAAAGGGGGCTCAGTCAGCCCCAGCATTTT. Its translation: CASSIKRGLSQPQHF.

This clone was observed once. This rearrangement joins TRBV5-5 to TRBJ1-4; TRBD1 matches at 9 bases. J was trimmed by 6 bases and V by 4 bases; bases with no gene match: 7. Germline lookup yields CDR1 SGHKS and CDR2 YYEKEE (reference sequence). CDR3 length equals 15 residues. The CDR3 nucleotides are TGTGCCAGCAGCCTTAGGGACAGGGCATATGAAAAACTGTTTTTT. Amino acid sequence: CASSLRDRAYEKLFF.

The chain carries TRBV18 and TRBJ1-5; possible D gene TRBD1, 5 bases. Trimming removed 6 bases from V and 2 bases from J, with 11 bases in between. Germline V gene lookup returns CDR1 KGHSH and CDR2 LQKENI. This CDR3 contains 14 residues. CDR3 amino acids: CASSREQGNQPQHF. CDR3 nucleotide sequence: TGTGCCAGCTCCAGAGAACAGGGCAATCAGCCCCAGCATTTT.

The V call is TRBV11-3, the J call TRBJ1-1; the D gene is possibly TRBD1 (6 bases). The CDR3 consists of 16 residues. The germline CDR1 and CDR2 sequences are SGHNT and YENEEA. V lost 1 base to trimming and J lost 6 bases, with 18 bases between them. For the CDR3, the DNA is TGTGCCAGCAGCTTAGTTTGGCAGGGGATAGGGGCTGAAGCTTTCTTT. Encoded protein: CASSLVWQGIGAEAFF.

The J gene is TRBJ2-1, the V gene TRBV4-1, with 7 bases that match TRBD2. The CDR3 is made up of 15 amino acids. The germline V gene encodes CDR1 MGHRA and CDR2 YSYEKL. V lost 1 base and J lost 4; bases outside the gene matches: 4. The CDR3 DNA reads TGCGCCAGCAGCCAAGTAGGCGGGAGATACAATGAGCAGTTCTTC. Translation: CASSQVGGRYNEQFF.

The chain joins TRBV6-2 or TRBV6-3 to TRBJ1-4; D is unresolved. CDR1 and CDR2 from the germline V gene are MNHEY and SVGEGT. Trimming shortened V by 4 bases and J by 13 bases, and 13 bases separated the two germline ends. The CDR3 has 12 amino acids. As DNA, the CDR3 is TGTGCCAGCAGTTCCACGCGACGGGGACTGTTTTTT. The encoded protein is CASSSTRRGLFF.

The rearrangement joins TRBV6-5 to TRBJ1-5; 8 nucleotides agree with TRBD1. After removal of 9 bases from V and 6 bases from J, the junction contained 7 bases not matched to a gene. The CDR3 sequence is 13 residues long. The germline gives CDR1 MNHEY, CDR2 SVGAGI. The chain's CDR3 is CASRQGAGQPQHF. The CDR3 DNA reads TGTGCCAGTCGGCAGGGGGCAGGTCAGCCCCAGCATTTT.

The count of this clone is one. This rearrangement joins TRBV7-6 to TRBJ2-7; TRBD2 agrees at 7 bases. V was pared by 1 base and J by 3 bases, with 15 bases of the junction left unmatched. This CDR3 region has 18 residues. Looked up from germline, CDR1 is SGHVS and CDR2 is FNYEAQ. The CDR3 sequence is CASSLVIGTTRGVYEQYF. The CDR3 bases are TGTGCCAGCAGCTTAGTTATAGGGACTACAAGGGGAGTCTACGAGCAGTACTTC.

The V call is TRBV10-3, the J call TRBJ1-1, with D uncertain. The V end lost 3 bases, the J end lost 6 bases, and 20 bases lay between the germline ends. This CDR3 has 16 residues. Germline lookup yields CDR1 ENHRY and CDR2 SYGVKD. The DNA of the CDR3 is TGTGCCATCAGTGATCTTGGAGTTCGGTACGGGGCTGAAGCTTTCTTT. Encoded protein: CAISDLGVRYGAEAFF.

This chain connects TRBV7-2 to TRBJ1-1; tentative D call: TRBD1 (5 bases). The CDR3 runs to 17 residues. CDR1 is SGHTA and CDR2 is FQGNSA in the germline V gene. Trimming took off 5 bases at V and 2 bases at J, with 21 bases between the two ends. The CDR3 nucleotides read TGTGCCAGCAGCCCTATATTCGGGCAGGGTAGCAACACTGAAGCTTTCTTT. Its protein is CASSPIFGQGSNTEAFF.

The rearrangement joins TRBV5-1 to TRBJ2-3; a weak D match, TRBD2 (5 bases). The germline V and J ends were trimmed by 0 bases and 1 base, with 15 bases remaining between them. This CDR3 is built from 17 residues. Germline assignment: CDR1 SGHRS and CDR2 YFSETQ. DNA of the CDR3: TGCGCCAGCAGCTTGGAGGGAGCCCTATCTCGCACAGATACGCAGTATTTT. This encodes CASSLEGALSRTDTQYF. The full variable domain, in which reference TRBV5-1 and TRBJ2-3 provide the parts outside the CDR3, is KAGVTQTPRYLIKTRGQQVTLSCSPISGHRSVSWYQQTPGQGLQFLFEYFSETQRNKGNFPGRFSGRQFSNSRSEMNVSTLELGDSALYLCASSLEGALSRTDTQYFGPGTRLTVL.

V is TRBV19 and J is TRBJ1-1; TRBD1 aligns across 9 bases. The CDR3 has 15 amino acids. The V gene's germline CDR1 is LNHDA and CDR2 SQIVND (reference sequence). Trimming removed 7 bases from V and 1 base from J; junction bases left unmatched: 7. The CDR3: CASTLRDRENTEAFF. DNA of the CDR3: TGTGCCAGTACCCTAAGGGACAGGGAGAACACTGAAGCTTTCTTT. Full variable domain (missing parts from reference TRBV19 and TRBJ1-1): DGGITQSPKYLFRKEGQNVTLSCEQNLNHDAMYWYRQDPGQGLRLIYYSQIVNDFQKGDIAEGYSVSREKKESFPLTVTSAQKNPTAFYLCASTLRDRENTEAFFGQGTRLTVV.

The chain uses TRBV19 and TRBJ1-2; D may be TRBD1 (5 bases). The CDR3 has 13 amino acids. V dropped 4 bases and J dropped 4 bases, with 10 bases sitting between them. The germline V gene has CDR1 LNHDA and CDR2 SQIVND (reference sequence). CDR3 residues: CASSRETVYGYTF. The CDR3 DNA is TGTGCCAGTAGTAGAGAGACAGTCTATGGCTACACCTTC.

This clone was recorded only once. The chain couples TRBV6-4 to TRBJ2-3; possibly TRBD1 for D (5 bases). The CDR3 runs 13 residues. The V gene lost 6 bases and the J gene lost 1 base, with 8 bases spanning the gap. Germline V gives CDR1 MRHNA, CDR2 SNTAGT. CDR3 DNA sequence: TGTGCCAGCAGCCCGACAGGCACAGATACGCAGTATTTT. Encoded protein: CASSPTGTDTQYF.

The sample holds one count of this clone. This chain connects TRBV5-1 to TRBJ1-4, with D maybe TRBD1 (6 bases). V lost 5 bases and J 1 base, leaving 12 bases between the germline ends. The CDR3 runs to 15 residues. Germline V gene data show CDR1 as SGHRS and CDR2 as YFSETQ. CDR3 in DNA: TGCGCCAGCAGTTCTATACAGGGAACTAATGAAAAACTGTTTTTT. Residues: CASSSIQGTNEKLFF.

The chain links TRBV24-1 to TRBJ2-3, with 10 nucleotides matching TRBD1. The CDR3 is 19 amino acids. The V gene's germline CDR1 is KGHDR and CDR2 SFDVKD. V was pared by 4 bases and J by 4 bases, with 16 bases of the junction left unmatched. Here the CDR3 DNA reads TGTGCCACCAGTGACCCCATCCTCCCCGGGACAGGGGTCGCAGATACGCAGTATTTT. Translated, it gives CATSDPILPGTGVADTQYF.

This clone was seen a handful of times. The rearrangement uses TRBV30 and TRBJ1-2, with a possible D match to TRBD1 (5 bases). V was pared by 4 bases and J by 6 bases, with 15 bases between. This CDR3 has 13 amino acids. The germline CDR1 and CDR2 sequences are GTSNPN and SVGIG (reference sequence). CDR3 residues: CAWNRLRGNGYTF. CDR3 coding DNA: TGTGCCTGGAACCGTCTCCGGGGGAATGGCTACACCTTC.